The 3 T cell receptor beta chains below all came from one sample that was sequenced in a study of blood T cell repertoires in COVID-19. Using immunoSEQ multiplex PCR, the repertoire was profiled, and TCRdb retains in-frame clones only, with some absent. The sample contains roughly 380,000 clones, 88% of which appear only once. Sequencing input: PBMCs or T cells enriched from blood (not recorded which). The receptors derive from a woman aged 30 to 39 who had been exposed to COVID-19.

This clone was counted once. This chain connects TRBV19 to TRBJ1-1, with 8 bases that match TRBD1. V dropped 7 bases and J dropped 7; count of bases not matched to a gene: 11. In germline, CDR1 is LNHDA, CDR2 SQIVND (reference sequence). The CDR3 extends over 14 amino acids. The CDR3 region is CASTPGQGRYEAFF. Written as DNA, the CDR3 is TGTGCCAGTACCCCAGGACAGGGACGTTATGAAGCTTTCTTT.

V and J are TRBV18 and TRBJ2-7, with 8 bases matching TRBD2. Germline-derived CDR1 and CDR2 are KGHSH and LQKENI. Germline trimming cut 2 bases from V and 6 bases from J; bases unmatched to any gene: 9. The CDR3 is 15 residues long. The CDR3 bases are TGTGCCAGCTCACCAAGGGCTAGCGGGTTTGGCGAGCAGTACTTC. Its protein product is CASSPRASGFGEQYF.

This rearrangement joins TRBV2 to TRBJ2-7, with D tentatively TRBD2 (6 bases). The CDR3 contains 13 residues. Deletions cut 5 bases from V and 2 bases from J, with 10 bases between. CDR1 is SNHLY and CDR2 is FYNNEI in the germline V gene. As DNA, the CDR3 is TGTGCCAGCAGTCCCGCGGGACCCTACGAGCAGTACTTC. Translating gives CASSPAGPYEQYF.